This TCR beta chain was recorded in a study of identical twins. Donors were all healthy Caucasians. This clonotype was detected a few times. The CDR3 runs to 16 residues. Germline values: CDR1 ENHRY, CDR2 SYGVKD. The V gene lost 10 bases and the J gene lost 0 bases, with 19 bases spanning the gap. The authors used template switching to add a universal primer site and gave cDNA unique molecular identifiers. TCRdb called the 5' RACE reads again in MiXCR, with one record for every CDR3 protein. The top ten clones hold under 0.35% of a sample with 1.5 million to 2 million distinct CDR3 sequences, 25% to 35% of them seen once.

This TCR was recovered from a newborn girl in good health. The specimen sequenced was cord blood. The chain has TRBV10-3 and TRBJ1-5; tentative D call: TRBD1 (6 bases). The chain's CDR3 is CATADRLRYSNQPQHF. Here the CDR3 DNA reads TGTGCCACAGCCGACAGGCTACGTTATAGCAATCAGCCCCAGCATTTT.